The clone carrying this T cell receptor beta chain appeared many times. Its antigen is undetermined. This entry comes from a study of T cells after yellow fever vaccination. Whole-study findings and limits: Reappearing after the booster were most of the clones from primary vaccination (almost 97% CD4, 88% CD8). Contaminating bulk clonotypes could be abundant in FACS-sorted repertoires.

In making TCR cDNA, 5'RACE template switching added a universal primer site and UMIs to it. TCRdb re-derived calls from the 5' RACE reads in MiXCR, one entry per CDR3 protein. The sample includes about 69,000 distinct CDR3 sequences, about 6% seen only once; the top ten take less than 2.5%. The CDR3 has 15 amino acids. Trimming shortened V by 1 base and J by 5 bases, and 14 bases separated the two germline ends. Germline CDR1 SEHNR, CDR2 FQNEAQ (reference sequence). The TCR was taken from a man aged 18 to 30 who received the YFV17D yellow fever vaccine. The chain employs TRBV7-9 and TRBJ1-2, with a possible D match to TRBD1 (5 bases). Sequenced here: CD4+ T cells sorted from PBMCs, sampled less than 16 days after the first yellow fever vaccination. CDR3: CASSLGAAGRYGYTF. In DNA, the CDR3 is TGTGCCAGCAGCTTAGGCGCGGCAGGGAGATATGGCTACACCTTC.